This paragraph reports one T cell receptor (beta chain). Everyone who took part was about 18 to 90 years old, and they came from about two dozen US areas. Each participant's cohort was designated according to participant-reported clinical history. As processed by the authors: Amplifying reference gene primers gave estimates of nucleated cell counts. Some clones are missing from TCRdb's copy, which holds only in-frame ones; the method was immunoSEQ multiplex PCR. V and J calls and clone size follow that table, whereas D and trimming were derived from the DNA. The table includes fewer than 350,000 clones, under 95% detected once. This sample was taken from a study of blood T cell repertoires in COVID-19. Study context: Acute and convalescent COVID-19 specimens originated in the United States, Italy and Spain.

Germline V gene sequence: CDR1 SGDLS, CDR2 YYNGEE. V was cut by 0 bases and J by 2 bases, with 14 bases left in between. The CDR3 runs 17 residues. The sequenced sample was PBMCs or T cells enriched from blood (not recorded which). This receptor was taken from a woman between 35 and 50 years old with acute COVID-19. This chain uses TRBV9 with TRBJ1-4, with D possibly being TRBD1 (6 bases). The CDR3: CASSVGRGGHTNEKLFF. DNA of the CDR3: TGTGCCAGCAGCGTAGGCCGCGGGGGGCACACTAATGAAAAACTGTTTTTT.